This TCR beta chain was obtained from a study of cytomegalovirus exposure and HLA in healthy donors. Study-level findings and limits: Highly shared variants forming one cluster were likely a sequencing artifact. TCR beta chains numbering some 160 were designated cytomegalovirus-associated. Analysis performed later showed TCR beta chains linked to HLA being more clonally expanded than equally common others.

Germline lookup yields CDR1 SGHRS and CDR2 YFSETQ. Trimming took off 0 bases at V and 6 bases at J, with 11 bases between the two ends. This CDR3 has 14 amino acids. A multiplex PCR was run with 60 Vbeta primers and 13 Jbeta primers. Here immunoSEQ multiplex PCR was the method, and the copy in TCRdb shows in-frame clones only, minus some. The table records roughly 170,000 clones, roughly 84% of them present only once. On this clone: The antigen is unknown. This sample includes further DNA sequences coding for the same CDR3.

Sequencing was done on a sample of PBMCs. The rearrangement uses TRBV5-1 and TRBJ2-3; D possibly corresponds to TRBD1 (5 bases). The origin of this receptor is a girl aged 2 to 10 in good health and CMV-seropositive. The CDR3 DNA follows: TGCGCCAGCAGCTTGGGGCAGGGCGCCGATACGCAGTATTTT. Its translation: CASSLGQGADTQYF.